What follows are 4 T cell receptor beta chains derived from one specimen sequenced in a study of Ad26.COV2.S vaccination and SARS-CoV-2 variants. Sequencing was performed with immunoSEQ multiplex PCR; in TCRdb, only in-frame clones are kept and a portion is missing. The table shows around 380,000 clones, with 70% to 90% occurring only once. Treatment in this sample: approximately 18 received Ad26.COV2.S at low or high dose, single or two shots; 5 received placebo; per-sample allocation not given. Samples were taken on day 63 after the first vaccine or placebo injection. Sequencing used peripheral blood, obtained in a trial of Ad26.COV2.S vaccine versus placebo. The receptors stem from a person between 18 and 65 years old who received the Ad26.COV2.S COVID-19 vaccine or a placebo.

This chain links TRBV7-9 with TRBJ2-2; 7 bases are a match to TRBD1. V lost 11 bases and J lost 5; bases outside the gene matches: 14. There are 15 residues in the CDR3. Germline lookup yields CDR1 SEHNR and CDR2 FQNEAQ (reference sequence). The CDR3: CAPTSWQGVTGELFF. CDR3 nucleotide sequence: TGTGCCCCTACTTCCTGGCAGGGGGTGACCGGGGAGCTGTTTTTT.

The V gene is TRBV27, the J gene TRBJ2-1; maybe TRBD2 (5 bases). Germline CDR1 and CDR2: MNHEY and SMNVEV (reference sequence). Deletions cut 5 bases from V and 9 bases from J, with 23 bases between. CDR3 length equals 16 residues. In DNA, the CDR3 is TGTGCCAGCAGTCTCTCCCAGGCACTAGTTCGGGGTGAGCAGTTCTTC. It is translated as CASSLSQALVRGEQFF.

The chain carries TRBV18 and TRBJ2-3; tentative D call: TRBD2 (6 bases). Trimming removed 3 bases at V and 8 bases at J, with 12 bases between. The CDR3 loop spans 13 amino acids. Germline V CDR1 and CDR2: KGHSH, LQKENI. The CDR3 here is CASSPSGSGTQYF. For the CDR3, the DNA is TGTGCCAGCTCACCTAGCGGTTCTGGTACGCAGTATTTT.

This chain connects TRBV27 to TRBJ2-1; 7 nucleotides align to TRBD2. CDR3 size: 15 residues. Trimming cost V 6 bases and J 6 bases; bases outside gene matches: 11. Germline-derived CDR1 and CDR2 are MNHEY and SMNVEV (reference sequence). In DNA, the CDR3 is TGTGCCAGCAGACCCTTTACTAGCGCCGCCAATGAGCAGTTCTTC. Its translation: CASRPFTSAANEQFF.